The 23 T cell receptor beta chains reported below all come from one sample, sequenced in a study of OX40 agonist ivuxolimab in advanced cancers. The repertoire was sequenced with immunoSEQ multiplex PCR; TCRdb's copy has only in-frame clones and lacks some. The table includes 50,000 to 75,000 clones, about 83% detected once. The starting material was CD4+ or CD8+ T cells sorted from blood, obtained in a trial of the OX40 agonist ivuxolimab. These receptors were obtained from an adult with an advanced solid tumor such as melanoma, head and neck, liver or kidney cancer.

The chain recombines TRBV28 with TRBJ1-2, with D possibly matching TRBD1 (6 bases). The CDR3 totals 15 residues. Looked up from germline, CDR1 is MDHEN and CDR2 is SYDVKM. Trimming shortened V by 9 bases and J by 4 bases, and 21 bases separated the two germline ends. CDR3 sequence: CASSIRLGGPYGYTF. The CDR3 DNA is TGTGCCAGTTCAATCCGCCTAGGGGGGCCCTATGGCTACACCTTC.

The genes are TRBV6-6 and TRBJ2-7; D not resolved. The CDR3 is 14 residues long. Germline CDR1 is MNHNY and CDR2 is SVGAGI (reference sequence). V was clipped by 6 bases and J by 5 bases, with 17 bases between them. The CDR3 protein is CASSASVPDHEQYF. CDR3 in DNA: TGTGCCAGCAGCGCGTCGGTCCCGGACCACGAGCAGTACTTC.

The rearrangement joins TRBV5-4 to TRBJ1-1; D uncertain. Trimming cost V 2 bases and J 3 bases, with 2 bases left between them. Germline CDR1 and CDR2: SGHNT and YYREEE (reference sequence). This CDR3 comprises 11 residues. In DNA form, the CDR3 reads TGTGCCAGCAGCTTAGACACTGAAGCTTTCTTT. Protein: CASSLDTEAFF.

This clone was counted a few times. J is TRBJ2-7 and V is TRBV5-1; 11 bases agree with TRBD2. Germline values: CDR1 SGHRS, CDR2 YFSETQ. V shed 3 bases, J shed 0 bases, and the junction held 11 bases outside the gene matches. The CDR3 totals 18 residues. CDR3 sequence reads: CASSWGGLAERISYEQYF. CDR3 DNA: TGCGCCAGCAGCTGGGGGGGACTAGCGGAAAGAATCTCCTACGAGCAGTACTTC.

This sequence joins TRBV6-6 and TRBJ1-4, with TRBD1 matching over 9 bases. The CDR3 loop spans 16 amino acids. The germline V gene encodes CDR1 MNHNY and CDR2 SVGAGI (reference sequence). The J segment lost 7 bases and the V segment lost 6 bases, leaving 12 bases of the junction unmatched. CDR3 nucleotides: TGTGCCAGCAGACTAGACTTCGACAGGGGGAGTGAAAAACTGTTTTTT. Its translation: CASRLDFDRGSEKLFF.

The chain has TRBV2 and TRBJ1-5; 8 bases fit TRBD1. The CDR3 contains 13 residues. In germline, CDR1 is SNHLY, CDR2 FYNNEI. V lost 5 bases and J lost 5; bases outside the gene matches: 2. The CDR3 sequence is CASSMTGDQPQHF. CDR3 DNA sequence: TGTGCCAGCAGTATGACAGGGGATCAGCCCCAGCATTTT.

This clone was counted a few times. The CDR3 sequence is CASSQDKDLAYEQYF. The CDR3 DNA follows: TGCGCCAGCAGCCAAGATAAGGATCTCGCCTACGAGCAGTACTTC. The chain links TRBV4-1 to TRBJ2-7; D not certain. Trimming took 0 bases from V and 2 from J, leaving 11 bases between them. The germline V gene has CDR1 MGHRA and CDR2 YSYEKL. The CDR3 contains 15 residues.

The V gene is TRBV30, the J gene TRBJ1-5; no firm D call. CDR1 is GTSNPN and CDR2 is SVGIG in the germline V gene (reference sequence). The CDR3 has 16 residues. V lost 0 bases and J lost 0, with 12 bases in between. The CDR3 region has the DNA TGTGCCTGGAGTGTGGGGAGCCCTAATAGCAATCAGCCCCAGCATTTT. Encoded protein: CAWSVGSPNSNQPQHF.

The chain joins TRBV7-8 to TRBJ1-1; D remains ambiguous. Trimming removed 5 bases from V and 3 bases from J, with 7 bases in between. The CDR3 sequence is 12 residues long. Germline V gene lookup returns CDR1 SGHVS and CDR2 FQNEAQ. Here the CDR3 reads CASSKFDTEAFF. DNA for the CDR3: TGTGCCAGCAGCAAATTCGACACTGAAGCTTTCTTT.

This rearrangement joins TRBV5-1 to TRBJ2-2; 14 nucleotides align to TRBD2. Per germline, CDR1 SGHRS and CDR2 YFSETQ. V gave up 0 bases and J gave up 6 bases; unmatched junction bases: 1. The CDR3 loop spans 16 amino acids. The CDR3 is CASSLVTSGRAGELFF. Written as DNA, the CDR3 is TGCGCCAGCAGCTTGGTGACTAGCGGGAGGGCCGGGGAGCTGTTTTTT.

In its sample, this clone was seen once. The V call is TRBV19, the J call TRBJ2-7, with 7 bases aligning to TRBD1. CDR1 is LNHDA and CDR2 is SQIVND in the germline V gene (reference sequence). The CDR3 extends over 14 amino acids. J was trimmed by 0 bases and V by 4 bases; bases with no gene match: 3. The CDR3 coding sequence is TGTGCCAGTAGTACCCGACAGGGCTCCTACGAGCAGTACTTC. This sequence encodes CASSTRQGSYEQYF.

This clone was found once. The chain has TRBV6-6 and TRBJ2-7; 11 bases match TRBD2. J lost 6 bases, V lost 0 bases, and 4 bases had no gene match. This CDR3 is built from 15 residues. CDR1 MNHNY and CDR2 SVGAGI come from the germline V gene (reference sequence). The CDR3 is CASSYSLAGGSEQYF. CDR3 coding DNA: TGTGCCAGCAGTTACTCCCTAGCGGGAGGCAGCGAGCAGTACTTC.

CDR3 nucleotide sequence: TGTGCCAGCAGTCGGACTGACTCTGGAAACACCATATATTTT. It codes for CASSRTDSGNTIYF. The chain carries TRBV7-9 and TRBJ1-3; no reliable D call. Germline V gene lookup returns CDR1 SEHNR and CDR2 FQNEAQ (reference sequence). Trimming removed 6 bases from V and 0 bases from J, with 9 bases in between. This CDR3 is built from 14 residues.

In its sample, this clone was seen a few times. The chain is built from TRBV5-1 and TRBJ2-5, with no clear D. The V end lost 3 bases, the J end lost 5 bases, and 20 bases lay between the germline ends. CDR3 length: 16 amino acids. CDR1 and CDR2 (germline): SGHRS, YFSETQ. The CDR3 DNA is TGCGCCAGCAGCTCCTATCCGACGGGTCCCCCCGAGACCCAGTACTTC. This translates into CASSSYPTGPPETQYF.

V usage is TRBV19 and J usage is TRBJ2-6; perhaps TRBD1 as D (7 bases). CDR1 is LNHDA, CDR2 SQIVND, per germline (reference sequence). The V end was cut by 3 bases, the J end by 2 bases, with 17 bases between. This CDR3 spans 18 amino acids. The chain's CDR3 is CASSMKQGGSTGANVLTF. The CDR3 nucleotides read TGTGCCAGTAGTATGAAGCAGGGGGGTTCCACTGGGGCCAACGTCCTGACTTTC.

This clone has just one count. The chain joins TRBV7-2 to TRBJ2-4; D unclear. In germline, CDR1 is SGHTA, CDR2 FQGNSA. Deletions cut 1 base from V and 4 bases from J, with 17 bases between. The CDR3 sequence is 17 residues long. Here the CDR3 reads CASSLDGRIPLKNIQYF. As DNA, the CDR3 is TGTGCCAGCAGCTTAGACGGCAGGATCCCACTAAAAAACATTCAGTACTTC.

The gene calls are TRBV30 and TRBJ2-5; no definite D call. Trimming stripped 2 bases from V and 5 bases from J, with 12 bases between. Germline values: CDR1 GTSNPN, CDR2 SVGIG (reference sequence). The CDR3 totals 13 residues. The chain's CDR3 is CAWSTGSRETQYF. Written as DNA, the CDR3 is TGTGCCTGGAGTACCGGCTCGCGGGAGACCCAGTACTTC.

This CDR3 is CASSPPTSSSYNEQFF. Here the CDR3 DNA reads TGTGCCAGCAGCCCCCCGACATCGAGCTCCTACAATGAGCAGTTCTTC. The chain is built from TRBV7-8 and TRBJ2-1; D call uncertain. The CDR3 is made up of 16 amino acids. Germline lookup yields CDR1 SGHVS and CDR2 FQNEAQ. Trimming stripped 5 bases from V and 0 bases from J, with 14 bases between.

This chain uses TRBV7-2 with TRBJ2-3, with D perhaps TRBD1 (5 bases). Germline CDR1 reads SGHTA; CDR2 reads FQGNSA. Deletions cut 0 bases from V and 6 bases from J, with 10 bases between. The CDR3 has 14 amino acids. The CDR3 nucleotides read TGTGCCAGCAGCTTAGCGGGGCTAGAGGATACGCAGTATTTT. Residues: CASSLAGLEDTQYF.

The V call is TRBV5-1, the J call TRBJ2-6, with TRBD2 matching over 7 bases. From germline, CDR1 is SGHRS and CDR2 YFSETQ. The CDR3 loop spans 17 amino acids. The V and J ends lost 1 base and 0 bases, in that order; junction bases with no gene match: 4. The CDR3 coding sequence is TGCGCCAGCAGCTTGAGGCTAGCGGACTCTGGGGCCAACGTCCTGACTTTC. The encoded protein is CASSLRLADSGANVLTF.

V usage is TRBV5-5 and J usage is TRBJ2-1; 10 positions agree with TRBD2. The junction had 2 bases not matched to a gene; V was cut back by 0 bases and J by 2 bases. In germline, CDR1 is SGHKS, CDR2 YYEKEE (reference sequence). This CDR3 is built from 16 residues. CDR3 region: CASSLASGRAYNEQFF. In nucleotides, the CDR3 is TGTGCCAGCAGCTTGGCTAGCGGGAGAGCCTACAATGAGCAGTTCTTC.

V gene TRBV7-9 combines with J gene TRBJ2-1; D gene ambiguous. Germline CDR1 reads SEHNR; CDR2 reads FQNEAQ (reference sequence). The CDR3 is made up of 11 amino acids. The V end was cut by 3 bases, the J end by 3 bases, with 0 bases between. CDR3 in DNA: TGTGCCAGCAGCTTCTACAATGAGCAGTTCTTC. This encodes CASSFYNEQFF.

V and J are TRBV19 and TRBJ2-5, with a weak D call TRBD2 (7 bases). CDR3 length: 16 amino acids. Trimming removed 3 bases at V and 2 bases at J, with 16 bases between. Germline lookup yields CDR1 LNHDA and CDR2 SQIVND (reference sequence). As DNA, the CDR3 is TGTGCCAGTAGTATCGGGGGGCGGATACTACAAGAGACCCAGTACTTC. It yields the protein CASSIGGRILQETQYF.